Many counts were recorded for the clone carrying this T cell receptor beta chain. TCRdb fed the 5' RACE reads into MiXCR, producing one record per CDR3 protein. This table holds approximately 250,000 distinct CDR3 sequences, over 7% found once. The trim removed 4 bases at V and 5 bases at J, leaving 2 bases unmatched. The CDR3 runs to 14 residues. Germline V lookup: CDR1 SGHRS, CDR2 YFSETQ. This specimen belongs to a study of CD8 T cells in ankylosing spondylitis. This sequence was found in a female donor with ankylosing spondylitis or in good health (not recorded which). The sample comprised blood, either unsorted or a sorted T cell fraction (not recorded which). The rearrangement uses TRBV5-1 and TRBJ2-5; 13 bases fit TRBD2. The CDR3 nucleotides are TGCGCCAGCAGCGGGGGACTAGCGGGGGAGACCCAGTACTTC. It codes for CASSGGLAGETQYF.